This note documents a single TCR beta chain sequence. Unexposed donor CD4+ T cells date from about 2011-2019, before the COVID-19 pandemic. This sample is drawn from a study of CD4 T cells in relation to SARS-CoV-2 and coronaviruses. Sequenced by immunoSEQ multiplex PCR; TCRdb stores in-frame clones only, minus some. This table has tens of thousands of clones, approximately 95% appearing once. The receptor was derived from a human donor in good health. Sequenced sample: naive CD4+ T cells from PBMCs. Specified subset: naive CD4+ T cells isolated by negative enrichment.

This chain's CDR3 is CASSPPDTNSPLHF. In nucleotides, the CDR3 is TGTGCCAGCTCACCACCCGACACTAATTCACCCCTCCACTTT. The chain has TRBV18 and TRBJ1-6, with D unclear. Trimming stripped 0 bases from V and 6 bases from J, with 6 bases between. CDR3 length: 14 residues. Germline CDR1 KGHSH, CDR2 LQKENI. Combining the CDR3 with reference TRBV18 and TRBJ1-6 gives the whole variable domain NAGVMQNPRHLVRRRGQEARLRCSPMKGHSHVYWYRQLPEEGLKFMVYLQKENIIDESGMPKERFSAEFPKEGPSILRIQQVVRGDSAAYFCASSPPDTNSPLHFGNGTRLTVT.